This T cell receptor (beta chain) was sequenced in a study of cytomegalovirus exposure and HLA in healthy donors. General observations from the study: Looking again later, the authors saw that most CMV-associated TCR beta chains seemed HLA-restricted. Among the CMV-associated chains, three were confirmed in vitro as specific for CMV antigens. Cytomegalovirus association was listed for 164 TCR beta chains. Some V segments (TRBV6-2 and TRBV6-3 among them) were excluded as indistinguishable.

PCR involved 60 Vbeta and 13 Jbeta primers. TCRdb's table, derived via immunoSEQ multiplex PCR, lists solely in-frame clones and lacks some. The profile shows 150,000 to 200,000 clones, 65% to 80% of them singletons. The count of this clone is one. What it recognizes is unknown. CDR3 length: 15 residues. V was pared by 1 base and J by 8 bases, with 9 bases of the junction left unmatched. CDR1 is SGHKS, CDR2 YYEKEE, per germline (reference sequence). The sequenced material came from PBMCs. The genes are TRBV5-5 and TRBJ2-1, with 7 nucleotides matching TRBD2. This clonotype originated in a woman in her 40s in good health and CMV-seropositive. CDR3 DNA: TGTGCCAGCAGCTTGTGGAGGGAGGGCCTCGATGAGCAGTTCTTC. Protein product: CASSLWREGLDEQFF.